The 30 T cell receptor beta chains given below trace back to one sample, sequenced in a study of cytomegalovirus exposure and HLA in healthy donors. The PCR used 60 Vbeta and 13 Jbeta primers. This table comes from immunoSEQ multiplex PCR, and its TCRdb copy is limited to in-frame clones, with some not included. The sample holds about 200,000 clones, 82% seen once. Sequenced sample: PBMCs. All receptors come from a woman aged 40-49 years in good health and CMV-seronegative.

This clone occurred a few times. The genes are TRBV2 and TRBJ2-5; tentatively, D is TRBD2 (6 bases). CDR1 is SNHLY and CDR2 is FYNNEI in the germline V gene. This CDR3 spans 13 amino acids. The ends were cut back, 6 bases at V and 1 base at J, with 9 bases in the middle. CDR3 residues: CASREGPQETQYF. CDR3 nucleotide sequence: TGTGCCAGCAGGGAGGGCCCCCAAGAGACCCAGTACTTC.

J is TRBJ1-1 and V is TRBV6-1; 7 nucleotides agree with TRBD1. CDR1 MNHNS and CDR2 SASEGT come from the germline V gene. The trim removed 2 bases at V and 2 bases at J, leaving 2 bases unmatched. CDR3 size: 14 residues. The CDR3 is CASSENRGNTEAFF. In nucleotides, the CDR3 is TGTGCCAGCAGTGAAAACAGGGGTAACACTGAAGCTTTCTTT.

This chain joins TRBV30 and TRBJ2-3; no clear D. Germline V gene lookup returns CDR1 GTSNPN and CDR2 SVGIG (reference sequence). The CDR3 length is 15 residues. V lost 3 bases, J lost 1 base, and 14 bases lay in between. The CDR3 protein is CAWRLGSRRTDTQYF. The CDR3 DNA follows: TGTGCCTGGAGGTTAGGTAGCCGCCGCACAGATACGCAGTATTTT.

This chain joins TRBV28 and TRBJ1-4; D might be TRBD1 (6 bases). This CDR3 contains 16 residues. Trimming shortened V by 6 bases and J by 4 bases, and 18 bases separated the two germline ends. Germline assignment: CDR1 MDHEN and CDR2 SYDVKM. The CDR3 sequence is CASSLLETGFNEKLFF. The CDR3 nucleotides are TGTGCCAGCAGCTTACTTGAGACAGGATTTAATGAAAAACTGTTTTTT.

This chain joins TRBV15 and TRBJ2-5, with D possibly TRBD2 on 5 matching bases. Trimming removed 0 bases at V and 3 bases at J, with 11 bases between. Per germline, CDR1 LNHNV and CDR2 YYDKDF (reference sequence). The CDR3 is 15 amino acids. CDR3 nucleotide sequence: TGTGCCACCAGCAGAGATTCGGGGAGAAAAGAGACCCAGTACTTC. Translated, it gives CATSRDSGRKETQYF. Variable domain in full (rest from reference TRBV15 and TRBJ2-5): DAMVIQNPRYQVTQFGKPVTLSCSQTLNHNVMYWYQQKSSQAPKLLFHYYDKDFNNEADTPDNFQSRRPNTSFCFLDIRSPGLGDTAMYLCATSRDSGRKETQYFGPGTRLLVL.

V and J are TRBV6-5 and TRBJ1-5; 8 nucleotides line up with TRBD1. The CDR3 runs 14 residues. Germline assignment: CDR1 MNHEY and CDR2 SVGAGI. Trimming took 6 bases from V and 3 from J; bases not matched to a gene: 4. Here the CDR3 DNA reads TGTGCCAGCAGCGGGACAGGTATCAATCAGCCCCAGCATTTT. Encoded protein: CASSGTGINQPQHF.

This clone showed up just once. The rearrangement uses TRBV6-5 and TRBJ2-2; D is unclear. V dropped 0 bases and J dropped 1 base, with 3 bases sitting between them. CDR1 is MNHEY and CDR2 is SVGAGI in the germline V gene. This CDR3 region has 14 residues. Here the CDR3 DNA reads TGTGCCAGCAGTTACTCGAGGAACACCGGGGAGCTGTTTTTT. This gives the protein CASSYSRNTGELFF.

This clone was found a few times. The chain uses TRBV6-6 and TRBJ1-5; 11 bases are a match to TRBD1. The CDR3 extends over 16 amino acids. V was pared by 6 bases and J by 1 base, with 5 bases of the junction left unmatched. Germline V CDR1 and CDR2: MNHNY, SVGAGI (reference sequence). CDR3: CASRNRDRGSNQPQHF. The CDR3 DNA is TGTGCCAGCAGAAACCGGGACAGGGGGAGCAATCAGCCCCAGCATTTT.

The chain carries TRBV5-4 and TRBJ2-2; the D gene is possibly TRBD2 (6 bases). Germline CDR1 SGHNT, CDR2 YYREEE (reference sequence). This CDR3 has 18 residues. Trimming cost V 3 bases and J 0 bases, with 18 bases left between them. CDR3 sequence (DNA): TGTGCCAGCAGCTGGGGCGCGGGGTGGGCAGCGAACACCGGGGAGCTGTTTTTT. Protein: CASSWGAGWAANTGELFF.

The sample holds one count of this clone. The chain has TRBV28 and TRBJ1-2; 9 bases fit TRBD1. V shed 5 bases, J shed 4 bases, and the junction held 14 bases outside the gene matches. CDR1 and CDR2 (germline): MDHEN, SYDVKM. The CDR3 is 17 amino acids. This CDR3 reads CASSPQGTGGAGYGYTF. CDR3 in DNA: TGTGCCAGCAGTCCCCAGGGCACAGGGGGCGCGGGCTATGGCTACACCTTC.

The gene calls are TRBV5-6 and TRBJ1-1; 9 bases are a match to TRBD1. This CDR3 comprises 15 residues. Germline trimming cut 0 bases from V and 5 bases from J; bases unmatched to any gene: 5. Germline loops: CDR1 SGHDT, CDR2 YYEEEE. CDR3 coding DNA: TGTGCCAGCAGCTTGGATGGGACAGGGAAAACTGAAGCTTTCTTT. This encodes CASSLDGTGKTEAFF. Variable domain in full (rest from reference TRBV5-6 and TRBJ1-1): DAGVTQSPTHLIKTRGQQVTLRCSPKSGHDTVSWYQQALGQGPQFIFQYYEEEERQRGNFPDRFSGHQFPNYSSELNVNALLLGDSALYLCASSLDGTGKTEAFFGQGTRLTVV.

DNA of the CDR3: TGTGCCAGCAGGCCCGGGACTTTCTCTGGAAACACCATATATTTT. Its protein is CASRPGTFSGNTIYF. The gene calls are TRBV27 and TRBJ1-3; perhaps TRBD1 as D (5 bases). V was shortened by 6 bases and J by 0 bases, with 12 bases between the two germline ends. The length of the CDR3 is 15 residues. The V gene's germline CDR1 is MNHEY and CDR2 SMNVEV (reference sequence).

The V gene is TRBV6-1, the J gene TRBJ2-1, with D tentatively TRBD2 (6 bases). This CDR3 has 17 residues. Germline V CDR1 and CDR2: MNHNS, SASEGT. V was pared by 4 bases and J by 0 bases, with 16 bases between. In DNA, the CDR3 is TGTGCCAGCAGTGTAAACTCCGGGACTTTCTCCTACAATGAGCAGTTCTTC. The encoded protein is CASSVNSGTFSYNEQFF.

The chain recombines TRBV19 with TRBJ2-6; a possible D gene is TRBD1 (5 bases). The V and J ends lost 5 bases and 4 bases respectively, with 12 bases between them. CDR1 is LNHDA, CDR2 SQIVND, per germline (reference sequence). CDR3 size: 15 residues. The CDR3 sequence: CASSSAGSGANVLTF. In nucleotides, the CDR3 is TGTGCCAGTAGTTCCGCAGGGTCCGGGGCCAACGTCCTGACTTTC.

The J gene is TRBJ1-3, the V gene TRBV11-2; D might be TRBD1 (6 bases). Trimming cost V 5 bases and J 0 bases, with 14 bases left between them. Germline values: CDR1 SGHAT, CDR2 FQNNGV. The CDR3 runs to 16 residues. CDR3 nucleotides: TGTGCCAGCAGCCCTCTAGGGGGAAACTCTGGAAACACCATATATTTT. Amino acid sequence: CASSPLGGNSGNTIYF.

A single count supports this clone. Here the CDR3 reads CASSHRAGDAADTQYF. The CDR3, as DNA: TGTGCCAGCAGCCATCGGGCGGGGGACGCGGCAGATACGCAGTATTTT. This chain joins TRBV7-3 and TRBJ2-3, with 7 bases that match TRBD2. CDR1 and CDR2 (germline): SGHTA, FQGTGA. The V gene end was trimmed by 5 bases and the J gene end by 4 bases; junction bases not matched to a gene: 12. This CDR3 has 16 amino acids.

This chain uses TRBV5-1 with TRBJ2-7; D gene ambiguous. The CDR3 has 14 residues. Between the trimmed V and J ends, which lost 0 bases and 6 bases, there was a span of 13 bases. Germline assignment: CDR1 SGHRS and CDR2 YFSETQ. The CDR3: CASSLEPRTLEQYF. CDR3 in DNA: TGCGCCAGCAGCTTGGAACCGAGAACCCTCGAGCAGTACTTC.

V gene TRBV7-2 combines with J gene TRBJ2-7; the match to TRBD2 covers 11 bases. CDR3 length: 15 amino acids. In germline, CDR1 is SGHTA, CDR2 FQGNSA. Losses at the gene ends were 4 bases for V and 6 bases for J; bases not matched to a gene: 8. CDR3 loop: CASSSLAGGAGEQYF. The CDR3 region has the DNA TGTGCCAGCAGCTCCTTAGCGGGAGGGGCGGGCGAGCAGTACTTC.

This chain joins TRBV10-3 and TRBJ1-1; 7 positions match TRBD1. This CDR3 contains 13 residues. CDR1 is ENHRY, CDR2 SYGVKD, per germline. V gave up 4 bases and J gave up 11 bases; unmatched junction bases: 10. The CDR3 loop reads CAISARGRNLAFF. CDR3 coding DNA: TGTGCCATCAGTGCGAGGGGGCGAAATTTGGCTTTCTTT.

This clone was seen more than once but under ten times. The V gene is TRBV9, the J gene TRBJ2-5; 7 nucleotides agree with TRBD2. In germline, CDR1 is SGDLS, CDR2 YYNGEE. CDR3 length equals 14 residues. Trimming at V came to 6 bases and at J to 4 bases, leaving 9 bases not matched to a gene. Here the CDR3 reads CASTRGGLGETQYF. The CDR3 DNA reads TGTGCCAGCACCCGGGGAGGGCTTGGAGAGACCCAGTACTTC.

This clone appeared a single time. This chain joins TRBV4-1 and TRBJ2-7; a possible D gene is TRBD1 (6 bases). The V end was cut by 5 bases, the J end by 0 bases, with 14 bases between. CDR3 length: 15 residues. CDR1 is MGHRA, CDR2 YSYEKL, per germline. The CDR3 nucleotides are TGCGCCAGCAGCTCCACCCGCAGGGGCTCCTACGAGCAGTACTTC. It yields the protein CASSSTRRGSYEQYF.

The chain's CDR3 is CASSLLEGSYNEQFF. The DNA of the CDR3 is TGTGCCAGCAGCTTGCTCGAGGGCTCTTACAATGAGCAGTTCTTC. The V gene is TRBV5-4, the J gene TRBJ2-1; D perhaps matches TRBD2 (5 bases). V was pared by 1 base and J by 4 bases, with 12 bases between. The germline V gene encodes CDR1 SGHNT and CDR2 YYREEE (reference sequence). The CDR3 has 15 residues.

The rearrangement links TRBV30 to TRBJ2-2, with 11 bases identical to TRBD1. This CDR3 is 15 amino acids long. Trimming at V came to 2 bases and at J to 8 bases, leaving 7 bases not matched to a gene. Per germline, CDR1 GTSNPN and CDR2 SVGIG (reference sequence). This CDR3 reads CAWSTGQGAGGELFF. The CDR3 nucleotides read TGTGCCTGGAGTACAGGACAGGGGGCAGGAGGGGAGCTGTTTTTT.

V gene TRBV6-6 combines with J gene TRBJ1-5; a weak D match, TRBD1 (5 bases). The CDR3 runs to 15 residues. V was shortened by 6 bases and J by 3 bases, with 15 bases between the two germline ends. CDR1 and CDR2 (germline): MNHNY, SVGAGI (reference sequence). This CDR3 reads CASSPTGLHNQPQHF. CDR3 DNA sequence: TGTGCCAGCAGCCCTACGGGACTGCACAATCAGCCCCAGCATTTT.

The chain carries TRBV7-8 and TRBJ2-7; tentatively, D is TRBD2 (6 bases). The CDR3 contains 15 residues. With 1 base removed from V and 2 bases from J, the gap between germline ends came to 12 bases. CDR1 and CDR2 from the germline V gene are SGHVS and FQNEAQ. CDR3 residues: CASSLGRVGAYEQYF. For the CDR3, the DNA is TGTGCCAGCAGCTTAGGGAGGGTGGGAGCCTACGAGCAGTACTTC.

This chain links TRBV7-2 with TRBJ2-5, with D possibly TRBD1 on 7 matching bases. Deletions cut 5 bases from V and 7 bases from J, with 20 bases between. The CDR3 loop spans 15 amino acids. Germline V gene data show CDR1 as SGHTA and CDR2 as FQGNSA. The CDR3 coding sequence is TGTGCCAGCAGCACGCTGGGACAGTCCGGGGGGACCCAGTACTTC. Amino acids: CASSTLGQSGGTQYF.

The chain links TRBV7-8 to TRBJ2-7; 11 bases are shared with TRBD2. J lost 7 bases, V lost 4 bases, and 9 bases had no gene match. Germline values: CDR1 SGHVS, CDR2 FQNEAQ. The CDR3 sequence is 15 residues long. The CDR3 region has the DNA TGTGCCAGCAGCTCAACACTAGCGGGAGTTGGTGAGCAGTACTTC. It translates to CASSSTLAGVGEQYF.

This rearrangement joins TRBV30 to TRBJ2-1; D perhaps matches TRBD2 (6 bases). The CDR3 runs 11 residues. V lost 3 bases and J lost 8, with 8 bases in between. The germline V gene encodes CDR1 GTSNPN and CDR2 SVGIG (reference sequence). The CDR3 loop reads CAWRWGDEQFF. Here the CDR3 DNA reads TGTGCCTGGAGATGGGGGGATGAGCAGTTCTTC.

V gene TRBV7-8 combines with J gene TRBJ1-2; possibly TRBD1 for D (5 bases). There are 13 residues in the CDR3. Germline assignment: CDR1 SGHVS and CDR2 FQNEAQ. Trimming cost V 1 base and J 4 bases, with 7 bases left between them. The CDR3 region is CASSLGGVYGYTF. For the CDR3, the DNA is TGTGCCAGCAGCTTAGGGGGGGTCTATGGCTACACCTTC. The full variable domain, its missing parts supplied by reference TRBV7-8 and TRBJ1-2, is GAGVSQSPRYKVAKRGQDVALRCDPISGHVSLFWYQQALGQGPEFLTYFQNEAQLDKSGLPSDRFFAERPEGSVSTLKIQRTQQEDSAVYLCASSLGGVYGYTFGSGTRLTVV.

The chain links TRBV7-2 to TRBJ2-1, with a possible D match to TRBD2 (6 bases). Germline V gene sequence: CDR1 SGHTA, CDR2 FQGNSA. Trimming pared 7 bases from V and 0 bases from J, leaving 13 bases between. This CDR3 comprises 15 residues. The CDR3, as DNA: TGTGCCAGCATGGAAGCGGGTAGCTCCTACAATGAGCAGTTCTTC. Translating gives CASMEAGSSYNEQFF.